This T cell receptor (beta chain) was identified during a study of patients and donors after allogeneic stem cell transplantation. Germline values: CDR1 LNHNV, CDR2 YYDKDF (reference sequence). V dropped 3 bases and J dropped 5 bases, with 10 bases sitting between them. The CDR3 sequence is 13 residues long. TCRdb redid the calling of the RT-PCR reads with MiXCR, one entry per CDR3 protein. The repertoire holds about 230,000 distinct CDR3 sequences, with 12% to 15% as singletons. This clonotype was recorded a few times. Sequenced: blood, either unsorted or a sorted T cell fraction (not recorded which). This chain connects TRBV15 to TRBJ1-1; perhaps TRBD1 as D (5 bases). This TCR was recovered from a human donor who was either an allogeneic HSCT recipient or a stem cell or donor lymphocyte infusion donor (not recorded which). It is not recorded whose cells these are; they may come from a transplant donor. In DNA, the CDR3 is TGTGCCACCAGCAGTTGGGAGGGGACTGAAGCTTTCTTT. Translation: CATSSWEGTEAFF. The variable domain in full, with the rest retrieved from reference TRBV15 and TRBJ1-1, is DAMVIQNPRYQVTQFGKPVTLSCSQTLNHNVMYWYQQKSSQAPKLLFHYYDKDFNNEADTPDNFQSRRPNTSFCFLDIRSPGLGDTAMYLCATSSWEGTEAFFGQGTRLTVV.